This T cell receptor (beta chain) is drawn from a study of vaccination effects on CD4 cells after COVID-19. Regarding this clone: Its antigen remains unknown.

Method: immunoSEQ multiplex PCR; TCRdb's copy keeps in-frame clones and lacks some. The profile shows roughly 70,000 clones, roughly two thirds of them singletons. The V end lost 1 base, the J end lost 4 bases, and 17 bases lay between the germline ends. The germline CDR1 and CDR2 sequences are SGHNT and YYREEE (reference sequence). This CDR3 has 16 residues. With the ViraFEST assay, the study expanded antigen-specific CD4+ T cells using viral peptide pools, then sequenced them. Following an approximately ten-day culture, CD4+ T cells were purified. Between March and December 2020, the person had a SARS-CoV-2 infection that PCR confirmed.

The specimen comprised CD4+ T cells from PBMCs cultured with HIV peptides, sampled before COVID-19 vaccination. Documented subset: HIV-1 Nef peptide pool negative control/reference culture. The receptor was derived from a human donor who had a prior SARS-CoV-2 infection. The chain links TRBV5-4 to TRBJ1-2; TRBD1 might be the D (6 bases). The DNA for the CDR3 is TGTGCCAGCAGCTTGCGTGTGGGGGCAGGAGGCTATGGCTACACCTTC. Protein: CASSLRVGAGGYGYTF.